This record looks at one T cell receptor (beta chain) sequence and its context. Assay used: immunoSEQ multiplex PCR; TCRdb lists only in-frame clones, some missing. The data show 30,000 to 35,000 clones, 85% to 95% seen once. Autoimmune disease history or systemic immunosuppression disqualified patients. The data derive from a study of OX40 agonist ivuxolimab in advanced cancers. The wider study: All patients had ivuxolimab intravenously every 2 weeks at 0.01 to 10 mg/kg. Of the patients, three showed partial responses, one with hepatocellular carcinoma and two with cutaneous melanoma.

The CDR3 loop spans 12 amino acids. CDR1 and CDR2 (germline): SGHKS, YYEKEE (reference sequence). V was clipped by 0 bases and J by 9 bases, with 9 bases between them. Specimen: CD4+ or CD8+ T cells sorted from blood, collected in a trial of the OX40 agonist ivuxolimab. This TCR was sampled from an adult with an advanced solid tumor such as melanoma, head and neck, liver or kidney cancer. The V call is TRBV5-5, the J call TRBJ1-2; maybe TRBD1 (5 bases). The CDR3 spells CASSLGTNSYTF. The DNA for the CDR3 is TGTGCCAGCAGCTTGGGGACAAACAGCTACACCTTC.